The present T cell receptor (beta chain) was sequenced within a study of T cells in Graves' hyperthyroidism and ophthalmopathy. General study findings and limits: Stable hyperthyroidism was separated from ophthalmopathy by a model based on 13 V-J features.

There were TCR beta CDR3 regions amplified from RNA transcripts. The TCR CDR3 was amplified in a first-round RT-PCR using the HTBI primer set. Using its own MiXCR run on the multiplex PCR reads, TCRdb lists one record per CDR3 protein. The sample holds 600,000 to 700,000 distinct CDR3 sequences; 14% to 15% are singletons and the top ten take approximately 4.2%. Investigators excluded patients with uncontrolled infection, other autoimmune disease, pregnancy or lactation. Orbital computed tomography, thyroid ultrasound, serum thyroxine and TRAb, and clinical symptoms together informed the diagnoses. CDR3 length equals 16 residues. Per the germline V gene, CDR1 is SGHTA and CDR2 is FQGNSA. Trimming stripped 1 base from V and 1 base from J, with 13 bases between. This clonotype was seen a handful of times. Its antigen is unknown.

The sequenced sample was blood. This TCR was recovered from a middle-aged woman with Graves' ophthalmopathy. The V call is TRBV7-2, the J call TRBJ2-5; possible D gene TRBD1, 5 bases. The CDR3 reads CASSLVGAEAQETQYF. Written as DNA, the CDR3 is TGTGCCAGCAGCTTAGTAGGGGCAGAAGCCCAAGAGACCCAGTACTTC.